The T cell receptor beta chain described here comes from a study of control samples from healthy donors and cancer patients (dated by TCRdb to between 2020 and 2021). About this clone: Its antigen remains unidentified. No base-level quality is on record; no much larger clone is a single base apart.

To prepare the library, the immunoSEQ multiplex PCR assay was applied. This immuneACCESS table, as held by TCRdb, lists in-frame sequences with V and J called but not all clones. Of the missing ones, under half trace to an unresolved V gene in checked studies; the others have no known cause. In this sample the table shows approximately 170,000 clones, 80% to 90% of which occur a single time. Around 5.1% of the sample rests with the top ten. The CDR3 measures 17 amino acids from cysteine to phenylalanine. Of all the DNA, just the CDR3 is kept, 51 bases in frame from base 1. V loses 0 bases, J loses 6 bases, and the germline ends lie 20 bases apart. The germline V gene encodes CDR1 ENHRY and CDR2 SYGVKD.

The chain was built from TRBV10-3 and TRBJ2-5, and the D gene may be TRBD2, 6 bases matching. This TCR derives from a young woman in good health. The sample taken for sequencing was blood. The nucleotides are TGTGCCATCAGTGAGTCGCGGGACGTCCGAAGCCTGAAGACCCAGTACTTC. Its translation is CAISESRDVRSLKTQYF.